What follows is one T cell receptor (beta chain) and its context. Antigen specificity is unknown. Survey-level resolution applied to immunoSEQ assay v3.0. Sequencing was performed with immunoSEQ multiplex PCR; in TCRdb, only in-frame clones are kept and a portion is missing. This table holds tens of thousands of clones, nearly 90% found once. The data belong to a study of long-term antiretroviral therapy in people with HIV. General observations from the study: Even long-term ART left TRB diversity below transplant donor controls, despite gains.

Looked up from germline, CDR1 is LNHDA and CDR2 is SQIVND (reference sequence). There are 12 residues in the CDR3. The junction had 2 bases not matched to a gene; V was cut back by 5 bases and J by 6 bases. The source material was unsorted PBMCs, sampled 1.1 years after starting antiretroviral therapy. The chain uses TRBV19 and TRBJ1-1; 8 nucleotides align to TRBD1. The clonotype originates from a man younger than 35 with HIV. CDR3 residues: CASSLDRAEAFF. DNA of the CDR3: TGTGCCAGTAGTCTGGACAGGGCTGAAGCTTTCTTT. The whole variable domain, filled in from reference TRBV19 and TRBJ1-1, reads DGGITQSPKYLFRKEGQNVTLSCEQNLNHDAMYWYRQDPGQGLRLIYYSQIVNDFQKGDIAEGYSVSREKKESFPLTVTSAQKNPTAFYLCASSLDRAEAFFGQGTRLTVV.